One sample yielded the 4 T cell receptor beta chains listed below, sequenced in a study of T cell repertoires in cytomegalovirus infection (dated by TCRdb to 2018 to 2020). The sequencer was an Illumina HiSeq 1500. The public reads were run again by TCRdb, first through fastp at Q25 and then through MiXCR, and only productive beta chains were kept. Each record represents a unique CDR3 protein, reported with the most common genes and DNA among its rows. Within this sample are around 100,000 distinct CDR3 sequences, with 15% to 20% of them counted one time only. 8% of the sample goes to the ten largest clones. The specimen sequenced was PBMCs. The receptors derive from a human donor in good health (CMV status not recorded). Some clones in this sample may be carry-over from other donors' samples.

This clonotype has a handful of counts. V is TRBV28 and J is TRBJ1-1, with D possibly matching TRBD1 (5 bases). Looked up from germline, CDR1 is MDHEN and CDR2 is SYDVKM. The CDR3 runs to 15 residues. V lost 4 bases and J 2 bases, leaving 14 bases between the germline ends. The CDR3 sequence: CASSSPTVSNTEAFF. The CDR3 region has the DNA TGTGCCAGCAGTTCCCCGACAGTCTCCAACACTGAAGCTTTCTTT.

Ten or more counts support this clonotype. This rearrangement joins TRBV12-3 or TRBV12-4 to TRBJ1-6; 11 bases line up with TRBD1. V dropped 7 bases and J dropped 7; count of bases not matched to a gene: 21. This CDR3 is 20 amino acids long. The CDR3 loop is CASTDLPRFGQGARNSPLHF. In DNA form, the CDR3 reads TGTGCCAGCACCGATTTACCCCGGTTCGGACAGGGGGCTCGGAATTCACCCCTCCACTTT.

This clonotype was detected a few times. The V call is TRBV11-2, the J call TRBJ2-7, with 11 bases fitting TRBD2. This CDR3 comprises 16 residues. The germline V gene has CDR1 SGHAT and CDR2 FQNNGV. Germline trimming cut 5 bases from V and 9 bases from J; bases unmatched to any gene: 15. This chain's CDR3 is CASSGKVGSGGAGQYF. As DNA, the CDR3 is TGTGCCAGCAGCGGAAAAGTTGGTAGCGGGGGGGCTGGGCAGTACTTC.

This clonotype has at least ten counts. In DNA, the CDR3 is TGTGCCAGCAGTACAACAGGGCCGGCCTATGGCTACACCTTC. It yields the protein CASSTTGPAYGYTF. The chain uses TRBV6-2 or TRBV6-3 and TRBJ1-2; D perhaps matches TRBD1 (6 bases). V gave up 5 bases and J gave up 4 bases, with 14 bases separating them. Germline lookup yields CDR1 MNHEY and CDR2 SVGEGT. The CDR3 runs 14 residues.